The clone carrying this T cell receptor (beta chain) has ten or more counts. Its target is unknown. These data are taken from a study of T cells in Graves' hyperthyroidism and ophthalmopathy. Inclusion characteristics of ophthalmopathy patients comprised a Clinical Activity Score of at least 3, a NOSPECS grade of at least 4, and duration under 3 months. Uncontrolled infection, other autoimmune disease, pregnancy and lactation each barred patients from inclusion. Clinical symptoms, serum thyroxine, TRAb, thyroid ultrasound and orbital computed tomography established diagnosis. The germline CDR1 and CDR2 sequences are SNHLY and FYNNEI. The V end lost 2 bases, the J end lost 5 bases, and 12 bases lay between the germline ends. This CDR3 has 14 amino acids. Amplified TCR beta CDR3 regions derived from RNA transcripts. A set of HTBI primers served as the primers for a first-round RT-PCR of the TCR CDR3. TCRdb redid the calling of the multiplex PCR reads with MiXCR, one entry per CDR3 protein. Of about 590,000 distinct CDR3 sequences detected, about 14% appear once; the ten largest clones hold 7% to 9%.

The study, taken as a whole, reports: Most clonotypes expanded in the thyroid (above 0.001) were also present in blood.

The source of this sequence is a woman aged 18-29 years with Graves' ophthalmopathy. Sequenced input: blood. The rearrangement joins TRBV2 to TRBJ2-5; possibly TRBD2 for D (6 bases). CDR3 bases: TGTGCCAGCAGTGAAATAGCGGCCTGGGAGACCCAGTACTTC. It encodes CASSEIAAWETQYF.